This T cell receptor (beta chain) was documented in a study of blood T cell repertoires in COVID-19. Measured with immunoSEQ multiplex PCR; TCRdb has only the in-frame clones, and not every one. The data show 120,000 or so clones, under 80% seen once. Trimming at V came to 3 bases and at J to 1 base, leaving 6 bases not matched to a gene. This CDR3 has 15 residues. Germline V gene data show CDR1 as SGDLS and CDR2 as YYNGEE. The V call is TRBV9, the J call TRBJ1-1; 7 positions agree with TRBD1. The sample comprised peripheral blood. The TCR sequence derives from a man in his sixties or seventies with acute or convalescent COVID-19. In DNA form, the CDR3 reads TGTGCCAGCAGCGCCTCCCGACAGGGGAACACTGAAGCTTTCTTT. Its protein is CASSASRQGNTEAFF. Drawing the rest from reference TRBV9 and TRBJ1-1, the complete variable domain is DSGVTQTPKHLITATGQRVTLRCSPRSGDLSVYWYQQSLDQGLQFLIQYYNGEERAKGNILERFSAQQFPDLHSELNLSSLELGDSALYFCASSASRQGNTEAFFGQGTRLTVV.